A single sample gave rise to the 31 T cell receptor beta chains below, sequenced in a study of shared clonotypes between healthy human individuals. Sequenced by immunoSEQ multiplex PCR; TCRdb stores in-frame clones only, minus some. The repertoire holds some 2,000,000 clones, with about 95% as singletons. Sequences were obtained from naive CD4+ T cells sorted from blood. Stated subset: CD45RA+ positively selected. These receptors originate from a man between 18 and 29 years old in good health.

The chain combines TRBV10-1 with TRBJ2-3, with D perhaps TRBD1 (6 bases). The length of the CDR3 is 15 residues. Germline CDR1 WNHNN, CDR2 SYGVQD (reference sequence). The germline V and J ends were trimmed by 8 bases and 0 bases, with 15 bases remaining between them. CDR3 DNA: TGCGCCAGCGCCCCAGGGGCCTCTAGCACAGATACGCAGTATTTT. As protein: CASAPGASSTDTQYF.

This clone was seen only once. The chain recombines TRBV5-1 with TRBJ2-5, with 15 bases that match TRBD2. This CDR3 is built from 18 residues. Germline V CDR1 and CDR2: SGHRS, YFSETQ. V shed 3 bases and J 3 bases; nucleotides not matched to a gene: 9. The CDR3 nucleotides are TGCGCCAGCAGCTACCGGAGGACTAGCGGGAGGGGTGAAGAGACCCAGTACTTC. It codes for CASSYRRTSGRGEETQYF.

The chain links TRBV15 to TRBJ1-4, with D possibly TRBD1 on 5 matching bases. This CDR3 has 15 amino acids. V lost 4 bases and J 8 bases, leaving 17 bases between the germline ends. CDR1 and CDR2 from the germline V gene are LNHNV and YYDKDF (reference sequence). The CDR3 spells CATSKWDGLKEKLFF. The CDR3 DNA follows: TGTGCCACCAGCAAATGGGACGGACTGAAGGAAAAACTGTTTTTT.

For this clone: Other DNA sequences from this sample encode an identical CDR3 as well. This rearrangement joins TRBV28 to TRBJ1-5, with unresolved D. From germline, CDR1 is MDHEN and CDR2 SYDVKM. The length of the CDR3 is 12 residues. Trimming removed 6 bases at V and 4 bases at J, with 7 bases between. The CDR3 DNA reads as TGTGCCAGCAGCCCTCCAAATCAGCCCCAGCATTTT. Residues: CASSPPNQPQHF.

The chain links TRBV6-1 to TRBJ2-7; 8 bases map to TRBD1. Germline lookup yields CDR1 MNHNS and CDR2 SASEGT. Trimming removed 7 bases from V and 5 bases from J; junction bases left unmatched: 13. This CDR3 is built from 15 residues. The CDR3 DNA reads TGTGCCAGCAATGGACAGGGCTCGATCGCCCACGAGCAGTACTTC. Translation gives CASNGQGSIAHEQYF.

The chain has TRBV25-1 and TRBJ2-3, with 8 positions matching TRBD2. Looked up from germline, CDR1 is MGHDK and CDR2 is SYGVNS. The CDR3 loop spans 12 amino acids. After removal of 6 bases from V and 6 bases from J, the junction contained 2 bases not matched to a gene. The CDR3: CASRSSGDTQYF. The DNA of the CDR3 is TGTGCCAGCAGATCTAGCGGGGATACGCAGTATTTT.

This chain links TRBV7-2 with TRBJ1-2; TRBD1 is a possible D gene (5 bases). Germline V gives CDR1 SGHTA, CDR2 FQGNSA. Trimming shortened V by 4 bases and J by 8 bases, and 20 bases separated the two germline ends. The CDR3 sequence is 15 residues long. The CDR3 loop is CASSYYGDLGRGYTF. The CDR3 region has the DNA TGTGCCAGCAGCTACTATGGGGACCTGGGGAGAGGCTACACCTTC.

In its sample, this clone was seen a few times. The same CDR3 is also encoded by other DNA sequences in this sample. The CDR3, as DNA: TGTGCCAGCAGCCTTAGCAATCAGCCCCAGCATTTT. Its protein product is CASSLSNQPQHF. The chain links TRBV7-9 to TRBJ1-5; D unclear. This CDR3 has 12 amino acids. The ends were cut back, 5 bases at V and 0 bases at J, with 2 bases in the middle. Germline assignment: CDR1 SEHNR and CDR2 FQNEAQ (reference sequence).

V usage is TRBV10-3 and J usage is TRBJ2-5; D is unresolved. In germline, CDR1 is ENHRY, CDR2 SYGVKD. The CDR3 has 13 residues. Trimming cost V 7 bases and J 4 bases, with 13 bases left between them. CDR3 loop: CAIKSALGETQYF. The CDR3 DNA sequence: TGTGCCATCAAATCGGCGTTAGGAGAGACCCAGTACTTC.

In the case of this clone: Other DNA variants within this sample encode the same CDR3. The V call is TRBV7-9, the J call TRBJ2-7; unclear D gene. The CDR3 totals 14 residues. CDR1 is SEHNR and CDR2 is FQNEAQ in the germline V gene (reference sequence). The V gene lost 0 bases and the J gene lost 2 bases, with 8 bases spanning the gap. The CDR3 is CASSLAGVAYEQYF. The CDR3 region has the DNA TGTGCCAGCAGCTTAGCTGGGGTCGCCTACGAGCAGTACTTC.

V and J are TRBV29-1 and TRBJ1-2; D unresolved. The CDR3 has 12 residues. The germline V gene has CDR1 SQVTM and CDR2 ANQGSEA. V lost 8 bases and J lost 0, with 10 bases in between. The CDR3 protein is CSISSANYGYTF. The CDR3 region has the DNA TGCAGCATCTCAAGCGCTAACTATGGCTACACCTTC.

The V and J genes are TRBV6-5 and TRBJ2-7; tentatively, D is TRBD2 (5 bases). CDR1 is MNHEY, CDR2 SVGAGI, per germline. Between the trimmed V and J ends, which lost 8 bases and 7 bases, there was a span of 12 bases. The length of the CDR3 is 11 residues. The chain's CDR3 is CASGNSGEQYF. As DNA, the CDR3 is TGTGCCAGCGGAAACAGCGGAGAGCAGTACTTC.

The J gene is TRBJ2-6, the V gene TRBV2; 11 bases match TRBD2. V was pared by 4 bases and J by 0 bases, with 2 bases of the junction left unmatched. Germline loops: CDR1 SNHLY, CDR2 FYNNEI. This CDR3 region has 17 residues. The CDR3 sequence is CASSALAGASGANVLTF. The CDR3 region has the DNA TGTGCCAGCAGTGCACTAGCGGGGGCCTCTGGGGCCAACGTCCTGACTTTC.

This clone was counted once. The chain has TRBV7-9 and TRBJ1-1; D not certain. From germline, CDR1 is SEHNR and CDR2 FQNEAQ (reference sequence). The CDR3 sequence is 14 residues long. V lost 1 base and J lost 1, with 7 bases in between. CDR3 nucleotides: TGTGCCAGCAGCTTAGGGACCCCGAACACTGAAGCTTTCTTT. It encodes CASSLGTPNTEAFF.

In nucleotides, the CDR3 is TGTGCCAGTAGTCCGGGACCCTTCGGATCCTACGAGCAGTACTTC. This codes for CASSPGPFGSYEQYF. This chain connects TRBV19 to TRBJ2-7; either TRBD1 or TRBD2 may fit D (5 bases each). Germline lookup yields CDR1 LNHDA and CDR2 SQIVND (reference sequence). V lost 5 bases and J lost 1, with 15 bases in between. The CDR3 sequence is 15 residues long.

This chain links TRBV10-3 with TRBJ2-5; D remains ambiguous. This CDR3 region has 14 residues. Germline loops: CDR1 ENHRY, CDR2 SYGVKD. V was cut by 3 bases and J by 4 bases, with 12 bases left in between. CDR3 amino acids: CAISDSFPGETQYF. CDR3 in DNA: TGTGCCATCAGTGATTCTTTCCCGGGAGAGACCCAGTACTTC.

This chain uses TRBV10-1 with TRBJ1-2; 8 bases are a match to TRBD1. The junction had 9 bases not matched to a gene; V was cut back by 11 bases and J by 4 bases. The length of the CDR3 is 13 residues. The germline gives CDR1 WNHNN, CDR2 SYGVQD (reference sequence). CDR3 protein: CADCDRGSYGYTF. For the CDR3, the DNA is TGCGCCGATTGTGACAGGGGCAGCTATGGCTACACCTTC.

The chain uses TRBV2 and TRBJ2-5, with D perhaps TRBD2 (6 bases). V was trimmed by 6 bases and J by 4 bases, leaving 12 bases between them. The germline CDR1 and CDR2 sequences are SNHLY and FYNNEI. The CDR3 has 13 residues. The CDR3 spells CASRTEGRETQYF. Here the CDR3 DNA reads TGTGCCAGCAGGACGGAGGGGCGAGAGACCCAGTACTTC.

This clone was picked up one time. J is TRBJ2-7 and V is TRBV19; 7 bases match TRBD2. Trimming removed 3 bases from V and 6 bases from J; junction bases left unmatched: 11. Germline V gene data show CDR1 as LNHDA and CDR2 as SQIVND (reference sequence). There are 15 residues in the CDR3. CDR3 amino acids: CASSMSSAGRFEQYF. CDR3 coding DNA: TGTGCCAGTAGTATGAGCTCCGCCGGGAGGTTCGAGCAGTACTTC. The variable domain in full, with the rest retrieved from reference TRBV19 and TRBJ2-7, is DGGITQSPKYLFRKEGQNVTLSCEQNLNHDAMYWYRQDPGQGLRLIYYSQIVNDFQKGDIAEGYSVSREKKESFPLTVTSAQKNPTAFYLCASSMSSAGRFEQYFGPGTRLTVT.

The chain combines TRBV18 with TRBJ1-1; possible D gene TRBD1, 5 bases. The CDR3 is 15 residues long. Germline V lookup: CDR1 KGHSH, CDR2 LQKENI. V was clipped by 3 bases and J by 2 bases, with 13 bases between them. The chain's CDR3 is CASSPDSYGNTEAFF. In DNA, the CDR3 is TGTGCCAGCTCACCCGACAGTTACGGAAACACTGAAGCTTTCTTT.

The rearrangement links TRBV11-2 to TRBJ2-1, with 9 bases that match TRBD2. Germline V CDR1 and CDR2: SGHAT, FQNNGV. The CDR3 loop spans 14 amino acids. J lost 5 bases, V lost 4 bases, and 3 bases had no gene match. This CDR3 is CASSSIAGDNEQFF. CDR3 DNA: TGTGCCAGCAGCTCCATAGCGGGGGACAATGAGCAGTTCTTC.

V and J are TRBV7-9 and TRBJ1-1; D is ambiguous. Germline V lookup: CDR1 SEHNR, CDR2 FQNEAQ (reference sequence). The CDR3 sequence is 15 residues long. The V and J ends lost 0 bases and 0 bases respectively, with 8 bases between them. The DNA for the CDR3 is TGTGCCAGCAGCTTAGCAGGCCGCCTGAACACTGAAGCTTTCTTT. Residues: CASSLAGRLNTEAFF.

The J gene is TRBJ2-7, the V gene TRBV28; 7 nucleotides align to TRBD2. The V gene end was trimmed by 7 bases and the J gene end by 0 bases; junction bases not matched to a gene: 9. The germline CDR1 and CDR2 sequences are MDHEN and SYDVKM. The CDR3 contains 15 residues. The CDR3 DNA sequence: TGTGCCAGCACTAGCGGAACCGAAAGCTCCTACGAGCAGTACTTC. Its translation is CASTSGTESSYEQYF.

The rearrangement uses TRBV2 and TRBJ1-6, with TRBD1 matching 7 bases. The CDR3 totals 16 residues. The germline gives CDR1 SNHLY, CDR2 FYNNEI. The J segment lost 9 bases and the V segment lost 7 bases, leaving 15 bases of the junction unmatched. The CDR3 coding sequence is TGTGCCAGCACCCTATCCCCAGGGGGGCCATCTTCACCCCTCCACTTT. Translated, it gives CASTLSPGGPSSPLHF.

With respect to this clone: This could be a read error, since a much larger clone is one nucleotide away. The V gene is TRBV28, the J gene TRBJ1-4; perhaps TRBD1 as D (5 bases). Trimming stripped 6 bases from V and 7 bases from J, with 15 bases between. Per germline, CDR1 MDHEN and CDR2 SYDVKM. This CDR3 comprises 14 residues. Written as DNA, the CDR3 is TGTGCCAGCAGCCCCGGGACGATCCCTGAAAAACTGTTTTTT. It yields the protein CASSPGTIPEKLFF.

A word on this clone: The identical CDR3 is also encoded by other nucleotide sequences in the sample. The gene calls are TRBV5-1 and TRBJ1-3; D unclear. The CDR3 length is 15 residues. Between the trimmed V and J ends, which lost 2 bases and 0 bases, there was a span of 9 bases. The germline V gene encodes CDR1 SGHRS and CDR2 YFSETQ. The CDR3 loop is CASSLMGDSGNTIYF. The CDR3 bases are TGCGCCAGCAGCTTAATGGGAGACTCTGGAAACACCATATATTTT.

The rearrangement uses TRBV6-1 and TRBJ1-5, with D possibly matching TRBD1 (5 bases). The CDR3 is made up of 14 amino acids. Germline V CDR1 and CDR2: MNHNS, SASEGT. The germline V and J ends were trimmed by 6 bases and 0 bases, with 9 bases remaining between them. The CDR3 loop reads CASSWDFSNQPQHF. The CDR3 DNA is TGTGCCAGCAGCTGGGACTTTAGCAATCAGCCCCAGCATTTT.

About this clone itself: The sample has other DNA sequences that encode this CDR3 too. The gene calls are TRBV11-2 and TRBJ2-5, with D possibly being TRBD1 (6 bases). The CDR3 length is 13 residues. CDR1 SGHAT and CDR2 FQNNGV come from the germline V gene. Trimming took off 6 bases at V and 5 bases at J, with 13 bases between the two ends. The DNA for the CDR3 is TGTGCCAGCAGTTCTACTAGGGGGGAGACCCAGTACTTC. Its protein is CASSSTRGETQYF. Variable domain in full (rest from reference TRBV11-2 and TRBJ2-5): EAGVAQSPRYKIIEKRQSVAFWCNPISGHATLYWYQQILGQGPKLLIQFQNNGVVDDSQLPKDRFSAERLKGVDSTLKIQPAKLEDSAVYLCASSSTRGETQYFGPGTRLLVL.

The V call is TRBV30, the J call TRBJ1-3; 11 bases fit TRBD1. Germline loops: CDR1 GTSNPN, CDR2 SVGIG (reference sequence). V lost 4 bases, J lost 1 base, and 12 bases stayed unmatched. CDR3 length equals 18 residues. The CDR3 here is CAWTRGGGQGASGNTIYF. The DNA for the CDR3 is TGTGCCTGGACCCGAGGCGGAGGACAGGGGGCTTCTGGAAACACCATATATTTT. The full variable domain, with the rest looked up from reference TRBV30 and TRBJ1-3, is SQTIHQWPATLVQPVGSPLSLECTVEGTSNPNLYWYRQAAGRGLQLLFYSVGIGQISSEVPQNLSASRPQDRQFILSSKKLLLSDSGFYLCAWTRGGGQGASGNTIYFGEGSWLTVV.

The chain has TRBV10-3 and TRBJ2-6, with TRBD1 matching 12 bases. With V trimmed by 5 bases and J by 2 bases, 7 bases remained unmatched. The germline gives CDR1 ENHRY, CDR2 SYGVKD. This CDR3 has 18 residues. The CDR3 reads CAISPNRDRGPGANVLTF. Written as DNA, the CDR3 is TGTGCCATCAGTCCAAACCGGGACAGGGGGCCTGGGGCCAACGTCCTGACTTTC.

The V and J genes are TRBV2 and TRBJ1-4; D gene ambiguous. This CDR3 is 15 amino acids long. Germline V gives CDR1 SNHLY, CDR2 FYNNEI. Between the trimmed V and J ends, which lost 7 bases and 2 bases, there was a span of 14 bases. The CDR3 nucleotides read TGTGCCAGCACCATAGGAGGGTCCACTAATGAAAAACTGTTTTTT. Its protein is CASTIGGSTNEKLFF.